The 8 T cell receptor beta chains listed next were all sequenced from one sample in a study of T cell repertoires in cytomegalovirus infection. Each CDR3 protein is one row after TCRdb ran MiXCR on the reads. This sample yields almost 500,000 distinct CDR3 sequences, of which 11% are seen a single time; roughly 10% belongs to the top ten. The specimen was PBMCs. Receptors originate from a human donor in good health (CMV status not recorded). Some clones in this sample may be carry-over from other donors' samples.

This clonotype was picked up a small number of times. The chain carries TRBV7-9 and TRBJ1-5, with 7 bases aligning to TRBD1. The CDR3 is 15 amino acids. After removal of 1 base from V and 5 bases from J, the junction contained 5 bases not matched to a gene. The germline V gene encodes CDR1 SEHNR and CDR2 FQNEAQ (reference sequence). CDR3 sequence reads: CASSLGQGVYQPQHF. CDR3 sequence (DNA): TGTGCCAGCAGCTTAGGGCAGGGGGTATATCAGCCCCAGCATTTT.

The sample holds a few counts of this clonotype. The V and J genes are TRBV12-3 or TRBV12-4 and TRBJ1-1; 7 bases are shared with TRBD1. V was clipped by 3 bases and J by 6 bases; unmatched bases: 4. The CDR3 contains 13 residues. In DNA, the CDR3 is TGTGCCAGCAGTTTTAGGGGGCACCCTGAAGCTTTCTTT. Protein sequence: CASSFRGHPEAFF.

At least ten counts were recorded for this clonotype. V usage is TRBV12-3 or TRBV12-4 and J usage is TRBJ1-6; TRBD1 agrees at 8 bases. The CDR3 runs to 15 residues. V was clipped by 6 bases and J by 8 bases; unmatched bases: 9. The CDR3 DNA follows: TGTGCCAGCAGCTCGGACAGGGTATTCGATTCACCCCTCCACTTT. Amino acids: CASSSDRVFDSPLHF.

V is TRBV29-1 and J is TRBJ1-3, with D perhaps TRBD1 (5 bases). The germline V gene has CDR1 SQVTM and CDR2 ANQGSEA. The CDR3 contains 12 residues. The CDR3 loop is CRADSSGNTIYF. Written as DNA, the CDR3 is TGCAGAGCTGACAGCTCTGGAAACACCATATATTTT.

This CDR3 is CASSQEDRRSETQYF. DNA of the CDR3: TGTGCCAGCAGCCAGGAGGATAGACGGAGTGAGACCCAGTACTTC. The chain joins TRBV14 to TRBJ2-5; possible D gene TRBD2, 5 bases. V lost 3 bases, J lost 5 bases, and 16 bases lay in between. Per the germline V gene, CDR1 is SGHDN and CDR2 is FVKESK. This CDR3 region has 15 residues.

The table lists this clonotype with many counts. The V and J genes are TRBV7-2 and TRBJ1-2, with 7 bases fitting TRBD1. Trimming cost V 3 bases and J 2 bases; bases outside gene matches: 6. The CDR3 loop spans 15 amino acids. Looked up from germline, CDR1 is SGHTA and CDR2 is FQGNSA. The CDR3 is CASSLDWTGNYGYTF. CDR3 DNA: TGTGCCAGCAGCTTGGATTGGACAGGCAACTATGGCTACACCTTC.

This clonotype occurred many times. CDR3 loop: CASSQDRALTNYGYTF. The DNA of the CDR3 is TGTGCCAGCAGCCAAGATCGGGCCCTCACTAACTATGGCTACACCTTC. This rearrangement joins TRBV4-2 to TRBJ1-2, with D uncertain. Germline CDR1 and CDR2: LGHNA and YNFKEQ. The CDR3 has 16 residues. Trimming took off 0 bases at V and 0 bases at J, with 11 bases between the two ends.

This clonotype was found many times. The chain carries TRBV5-4 and TRBJ1-2, with a tentative D call TRBD1 (6 bases). V shed 2 bases and J shed 8 bases, with 16 bases lying between them. CDR1 and CDR2 (germline): SGHNT, YYREEE (reference sequence). CDR3 size: 14 residues. The CDR3 sequence is CASSFLGAERGYTF. The CDR3 coding sequence is TGTGCCAGCAGCTTTTTGGGGGCAGAAAGGGGCTACACCTTC.